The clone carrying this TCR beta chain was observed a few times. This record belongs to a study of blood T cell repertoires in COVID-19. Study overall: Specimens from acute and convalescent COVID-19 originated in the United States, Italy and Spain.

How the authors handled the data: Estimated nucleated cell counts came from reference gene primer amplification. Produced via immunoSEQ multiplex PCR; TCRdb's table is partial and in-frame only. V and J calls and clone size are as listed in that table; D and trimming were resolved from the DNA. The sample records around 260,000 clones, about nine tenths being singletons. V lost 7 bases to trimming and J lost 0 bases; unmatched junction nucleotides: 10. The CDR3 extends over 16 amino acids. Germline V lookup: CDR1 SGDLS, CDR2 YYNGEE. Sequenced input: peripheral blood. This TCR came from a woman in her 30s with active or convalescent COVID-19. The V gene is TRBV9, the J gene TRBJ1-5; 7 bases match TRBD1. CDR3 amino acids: CASGSGGPHSNQPQHF. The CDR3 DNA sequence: TGTGCCAGCGGGTCAGGGGGTCCCCATAGCAATCAGCCCCAGCATTTT.